One sample yielded the 12 T cell receptor beta chains listed below, sequenced in a study of a mutant IDH1 vaccine in newly diagnosed glioma. Measured with immunoSEQ multiplex PCR; TCRdb has only the in-frame clones, and not every one. The table has 50,000 to 65,000 clones, roughly 80% seen once; the top ten hold 15% to 25%. Time point indicated: baseline, week 1 (first vaccination visit). The treatment is: pre-vaccination baseline after standard-of-care therapy. The sequences come from PBMCs, collected from a glioma patient treated with radiotherapy, temozolomide or both. These receptors came from a man aged 18 to 30 with glioma.

The V and J genes are TRBV5-1 and TRBJ1-1, with D perhaps TRBD1 (5 bases). Germline assignment: CDR1 SGHRS and CDR2 YFSETQ. Deletions cut 5 bases from V and 4 bases from J, with 15 bases between. The CDR3 consists of 14 residues. CDR3 protein: CASRSGGISTEAFF. In nucleotides, the CDR3 is TGCGCCAGCAGATCGGGGGGGATTAGCACTGAAGCTTTCTTT.

The chain links TRBV2 to TRBJ2-7; D is perhaps TRBD1 (7 bases). Germline CDR1 SNHLY, CDR2 FYNNEI. The CDR3 is 15 residues long. The V gene lost 5 bases and the J gene lost 6 bases, with 20 bases spanning the gap. The DNA of the CDR3 is TGTGCCAGCAGTATAAGGACCACCAGGGGGGCCGAGCAGTACTTC. The encoded protein is CASSIRTTRGAEQYF.

This chain links TRBV27 with TRBJ1-6; D is possibly TRBD1 (6 bases). The V gene's germline CDR1 is MNHEY and CDR2 SMNVEV (reference sequence). There are 18 residues in the CDR3. With 0 bases removed from V and 3 bases from J, the gap between germline ends came to 15 bases. The CDR3 nucleotides read TGTGCCAGCAGTTTATCTGCGCCTCGAGGGGGCTATAATTCACCCCTCCACTTT. Its translation: CASSLSAPRGGYNSPLHF.

V gene TRBV4-2 combines with J gene TRBJ2-3, with 9 bases fitting TRBD2. The germline V gene has CDR1 LGHNA and CDR2 YNFKEQ. CDR3 size: 17 residues. Losses at the gene ends were 1 base for V and 3 bases for J; bases not matched to a gene: 8. CDR3 sequence: CASSQVSVSGSTDTQYF. Written as DNA, the CDR3 is TGTGCCAGCAGCCAAGTTTCTGTTAGCGGGAGTACAGATACGCAGTATTTT.

The V gene is TRBV10-3, the J gene TRBJ1-1; TRBD1 is a possible D gene (5 bases). Germline V gene sequence: CDR1 ENHRY, CDR2 SYGVKD. Trimming left V 0 bases short and J 3 bases short, with 11 bases between. The length of the CDR3 is 15 residues. CDR3 sequence reads: CAISESGQGDTEAFF. CDR3 nucleotide sequence: TGTGCCATCAGTGAGTCGGGGCAGGGCGACACTGAAGCTTTCTTT.

The genes are TRBV7-9 and TRBJ2-3, with D unclear. Trimming cost V 2 bases and J 6 bases, with 9 bases left between them. The germline V gene encodes CDR1 SEHNR and CDR2 FQNEAQ (reference sequence). The CDR3 runs 13 residues. The CDR3: CASSLSLSDTQYF. CDR3 nucleotide sequence: TGTGCCAGCAGCTTAAGTCTTTCGGATACGCAGTATTTT.

The chain uses TRBV4-3 and TRBJ1-5; D is undetermined. V lost 1 base to trimming and J lost 5 bases, with 6 bases between them. From germline, CDR1 is LGHNA and CDR2 YSLEER. There are 13 residues in the CDR3. For the CDR3, the DNA is TGCGCCAGCAGCCAAGGAAGGGATCAGCCCCAGCATTTT. Amino acids: CASSQGRDQPQHF.

CDR3 sequence: CASSPLAGANEQFF. The CDR3 DNA follows: TGTGCCAGCTCACCACTCGCGGGAGCTAATGAGCAGTTCTTC. The chain is built from TRBV18 and TRBJ2-1, with 7 bases fitting TRBD2. CDR1 and CDR2 (germline): KGHSH, LQKENI. CDR3 length equals 14 residues. V dropped 1 base and J dropped 7; count of bases not matched to a gene: 4.

This chain links TRBV29-1 with TRBJ1-1; D ambiguous. The germline V gene has CDR1 SQVTM and CDR2 ANQGSEA. Trimming took 4 bases from V and 1 from J, leaving 4 bases between them. This CDR3 has 11 amino acids. Here the CDR3 reads CSVVANTEAFF. DNA of the CDR3: TGCAGCGTTGTAGCGAACACTGAAGCTTTCTTT.

This clone came up a few times. This chain links TRBV5-1 with TRBJ1-1; D uncertain. The CDR3 has 15 amino acids. V lost 4 bases and J 1 base, leaving 14 bases between the germline ends. CDR1 and CDR2 from the germline V gene are SGHRS and YFSETQ. CDR3 protein: CASSQRRFWNTEAFF. The CDR3 DNA follows: TGCGCCAGCAGCCAGCGCAGGTTTTGGAACACTGAAGCTTTCTTT.

This chain joins TRBV7-9 and TRBJ1-1; D gene unclear. Germline V gene lookup returns CDR1 SEHNR and CDR2 FQNEAQ (reference sequence). Trimming stripped 5 bases from V and 8 bases from J, with 15 bases between. There are 13 residues in the CDR3. For the CDR3, the DNA is TGTGCCAGCAGCCTCCCCCCGGGGAGGGAAGCTTTCTTT. This encodes CASSLPPGREAFF.

The rearrangement uses TRBV6-5 and TRBJ2-7; 9 bases are shared with TRBD2. V shed 4 bases and J 6 bases; nucleotides not matched to a gene: 10. CDR1 MNHEY and CDR2 SVGAGI come from the germline V gene. This CDR3 spans 15 amino acids. CDR3 sequence: CASSSARRGGLEQYF. CDR3 nucleotide sequence: TGTGCCAGCAGTTCCGCTAGGCGGGGGGGACTCGAGCAGTACTTC.